This T cell receptor (beta chain) was captured by sequencing in a study of early T cells in non-severe SARS-CoV-2 infection. Study details: The study sequenced bulk RNA from unsorted whole blood, with chains unpaired.

TCRdb independently ran MiXCR on the 5' RACE reads; one entry per CDR3 protein. The sample carries about 67,000 distinct CDR3 sequences, 11% recorded once. Only a few counts were recorded for this clonotype. Germline CDR1 is SEHNR and CDR2 is FQNEAQ (reference sequence). The germline V and J ends were trimmed by 6 bases and 6 bases, with 9 bases remaining between them. The CDR3 has 12 residues. This TCR came from an adult who was a healthcare worker with PCR-confirmed SARS-CoV-2 infection or an uninfected control (not recorded which). Sequencing was carried out using whole blood. The V call is TRBV7-9, the J call TRBJ2-1; D not resolved. CDR3 region: CASSPGSNEQFF. CDR3 nucleotide sequence: TGTGCCAGCAGTCCCGGGTCCAATGAGCAGTTCTTC. Full variable domain (missing parts from reference TRBV7-9 and TRBJ2-1): DTGVSQNPRHKITKRGQNVTFRCDPISEHNRLYWYRQTLGQGPEFLTYFQNEAQLEKSRLLSDRFSAERPKGSFSTLEIQRTEQGDSAMYLCASSPGSNEQFFGPGTRLTVL.